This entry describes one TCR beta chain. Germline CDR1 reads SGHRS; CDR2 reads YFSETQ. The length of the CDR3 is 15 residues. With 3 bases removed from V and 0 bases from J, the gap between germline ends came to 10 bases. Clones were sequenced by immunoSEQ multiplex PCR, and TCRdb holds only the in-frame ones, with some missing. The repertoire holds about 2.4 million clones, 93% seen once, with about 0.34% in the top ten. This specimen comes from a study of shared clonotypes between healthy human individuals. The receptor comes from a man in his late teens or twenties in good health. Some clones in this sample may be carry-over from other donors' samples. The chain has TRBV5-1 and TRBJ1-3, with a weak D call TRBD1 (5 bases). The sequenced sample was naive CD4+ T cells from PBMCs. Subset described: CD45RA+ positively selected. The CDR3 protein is CASSSTANSGNTIYF. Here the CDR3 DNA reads TGCGCCAGCAGCTCGACAGCCAACTCTGGAAACACCATATATTTT. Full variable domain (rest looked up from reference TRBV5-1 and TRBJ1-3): KAGVTQTPRYLIKTRGQQVTLSCSPISGHRSVSWYQQTPGQGLQFLFEYFSETQRNKGNFPGRFSGRQFSNSRSEMNVSTLELGDSALYLCASSSTANSGNTIYFGEGSWLTVV.